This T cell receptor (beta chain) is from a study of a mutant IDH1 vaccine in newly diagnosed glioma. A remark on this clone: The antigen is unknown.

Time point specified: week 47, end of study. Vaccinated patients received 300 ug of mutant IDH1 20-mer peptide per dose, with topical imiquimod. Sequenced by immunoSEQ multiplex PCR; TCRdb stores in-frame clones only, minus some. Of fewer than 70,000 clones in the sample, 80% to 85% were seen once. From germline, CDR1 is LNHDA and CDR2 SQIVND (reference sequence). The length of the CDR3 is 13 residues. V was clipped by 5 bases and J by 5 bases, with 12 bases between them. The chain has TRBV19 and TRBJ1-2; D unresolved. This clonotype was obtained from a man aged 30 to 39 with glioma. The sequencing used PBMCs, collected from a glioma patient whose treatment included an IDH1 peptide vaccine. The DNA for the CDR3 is TGTGCCAGTAGTTCCGCCCGACCTTATGGCTACACCTTC. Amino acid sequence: CASSSARPYGYTF.